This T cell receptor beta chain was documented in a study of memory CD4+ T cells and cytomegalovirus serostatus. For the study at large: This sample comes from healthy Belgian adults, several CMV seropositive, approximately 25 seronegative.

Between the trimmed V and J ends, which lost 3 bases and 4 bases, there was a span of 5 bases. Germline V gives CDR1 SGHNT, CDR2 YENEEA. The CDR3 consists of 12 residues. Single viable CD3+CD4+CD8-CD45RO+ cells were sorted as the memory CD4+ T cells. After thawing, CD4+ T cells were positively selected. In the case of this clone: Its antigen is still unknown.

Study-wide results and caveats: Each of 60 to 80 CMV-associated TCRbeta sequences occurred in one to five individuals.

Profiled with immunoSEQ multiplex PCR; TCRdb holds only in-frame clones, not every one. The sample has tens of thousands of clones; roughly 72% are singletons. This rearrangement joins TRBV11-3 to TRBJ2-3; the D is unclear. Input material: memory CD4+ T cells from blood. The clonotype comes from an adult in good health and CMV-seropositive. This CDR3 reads CASSLRPDTQYF. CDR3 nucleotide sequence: TGTGCCAGCAGCTTGCGACCAGATACGCAGTATTTT.